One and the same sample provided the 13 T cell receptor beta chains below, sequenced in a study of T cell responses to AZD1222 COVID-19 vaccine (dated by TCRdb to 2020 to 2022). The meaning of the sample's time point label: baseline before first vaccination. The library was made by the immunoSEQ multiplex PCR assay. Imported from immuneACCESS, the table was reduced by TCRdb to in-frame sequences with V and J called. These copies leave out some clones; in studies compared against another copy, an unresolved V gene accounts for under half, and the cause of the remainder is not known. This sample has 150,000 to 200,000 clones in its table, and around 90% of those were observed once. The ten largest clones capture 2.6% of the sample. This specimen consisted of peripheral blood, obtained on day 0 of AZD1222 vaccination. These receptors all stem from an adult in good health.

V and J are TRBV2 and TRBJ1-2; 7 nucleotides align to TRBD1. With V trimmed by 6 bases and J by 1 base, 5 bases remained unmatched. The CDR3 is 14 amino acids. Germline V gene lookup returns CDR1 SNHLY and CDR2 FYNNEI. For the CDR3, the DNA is TGTGCCAGCAGACCGGGACAGCTTAACTATGGCTACACCTTC. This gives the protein CASRPGQLNYGYTF.

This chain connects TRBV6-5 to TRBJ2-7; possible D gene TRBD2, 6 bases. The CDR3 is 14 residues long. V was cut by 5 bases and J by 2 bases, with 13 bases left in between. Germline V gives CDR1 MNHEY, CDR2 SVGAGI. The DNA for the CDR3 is TGTGCCAGCAGTCGCTCGACTAGTACCTACGAGCAGTACTTC. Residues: CASSRSTSTYEQYF.

As DNA, the CDR3 is TGTGCCAGCAGTGAAGGGTTGGGGGCTAGCAATCAGCCCCAGCATTTT. It specifies CASSEGLGASNQPQHF. The chain recombines TRBV2 with TRBJ1-5, with D possibly being TRBD1 (6 bases). Trimming cost V 1 base and J 0 bases, with 10 bases left between them. Germline CDR1 reads SNHLY; CDR2 reads FYNNEI. CDR3 length: 16 amino acids.

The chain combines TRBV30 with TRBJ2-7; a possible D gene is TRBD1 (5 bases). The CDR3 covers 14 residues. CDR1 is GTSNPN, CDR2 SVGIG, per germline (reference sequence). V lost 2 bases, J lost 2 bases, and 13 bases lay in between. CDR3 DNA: TGTGCCTGGAGTTTACAGGTAAGAGCCTACGAGCAGTACTTC. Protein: CAWSLQVRAYEQYF.

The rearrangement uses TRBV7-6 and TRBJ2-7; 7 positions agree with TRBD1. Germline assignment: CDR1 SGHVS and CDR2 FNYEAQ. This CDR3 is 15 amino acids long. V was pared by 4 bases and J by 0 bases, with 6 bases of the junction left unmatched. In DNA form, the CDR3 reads TGTGCCAGCAGCTCACAGGGGCTCCTCTCCTACGAGCAGTACTTC. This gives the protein CASSSQGLLSYEQYF.

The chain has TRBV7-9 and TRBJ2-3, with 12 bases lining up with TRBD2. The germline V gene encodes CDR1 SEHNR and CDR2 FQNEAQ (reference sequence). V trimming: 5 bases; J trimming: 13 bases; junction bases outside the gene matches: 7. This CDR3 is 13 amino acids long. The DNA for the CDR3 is TGTGCCAGCAGCCATACTAGCGGGAGGTTTGAGTATTTT. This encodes CASSHTSGRFEYF.

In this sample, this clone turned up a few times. For the CDR3, the DNA is TGCGCCAGCAGCCCGGGGACTAGATCCACCTACGAGCAGTACTTC. This encodes CASSPGTRSTYEQYF. The chain carries TRBV5-1 and TRBJ2-7; TRBD2 matches at 8 bases. The CDR3 loop spans 15 amino acids. Germline V gives CDR1 SGHRS, CDR2 YFSETQ. The V gene end was trimmed by 4 bases and the J gene end by 2 bases; junction bases not matched to a gene: 8.

In nucleotides, the CDR3 is TGCAGCGTTTCCAGGACAGGGGACACCGGGGAGCTGTTTTTT. Translation gives CSVSRTGDTGELFF. This rearrangement joins TRBV29-1 to TRBJ2-2, with 9 bases fitting TRBD1. Losses at the gene ends were 5 bases for V and 3 bases for J; bases not matched to a gene: 4. The CDR3 has 14 residues. Looked up from germline, CDR1 is SQVTM and CDR2 is ANQGSEA.

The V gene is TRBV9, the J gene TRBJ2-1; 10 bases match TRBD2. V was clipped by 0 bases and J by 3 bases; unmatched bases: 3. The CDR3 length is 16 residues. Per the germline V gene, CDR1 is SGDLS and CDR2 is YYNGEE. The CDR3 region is CASSVEAGGGYNEQFF. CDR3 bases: TGTGCCAGCAGCGTAGAAGCGGGAGGGGGCTACAATGAGCAGTTCTTC.

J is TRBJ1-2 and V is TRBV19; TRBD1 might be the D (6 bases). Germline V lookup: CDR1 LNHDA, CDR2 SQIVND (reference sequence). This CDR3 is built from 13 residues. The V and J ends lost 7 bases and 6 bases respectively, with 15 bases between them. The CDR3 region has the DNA TGTGCCAGTATGCACAGGGCGGGCGATGGCTACACCTTC. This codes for CASMHRAGDGYTF.

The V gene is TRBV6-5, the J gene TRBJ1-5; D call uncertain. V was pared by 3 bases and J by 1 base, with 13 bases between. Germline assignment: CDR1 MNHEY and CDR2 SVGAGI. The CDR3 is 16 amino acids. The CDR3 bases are TGTGCCAGCAGTTATGGGAGGGCCTCCAGCAATCAGCCCCAGCATTTT. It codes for CASSYGRASSNQPQHF.

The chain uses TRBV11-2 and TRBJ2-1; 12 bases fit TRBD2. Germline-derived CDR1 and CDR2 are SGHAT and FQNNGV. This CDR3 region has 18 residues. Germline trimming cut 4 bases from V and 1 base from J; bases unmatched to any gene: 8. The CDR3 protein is CASSSRTSGTGSYNEQFF. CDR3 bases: TGTGCCAGCAGCTCACGGACTAGCGGGACGGGGTCCTACAATGAGCAGTTCTTC.

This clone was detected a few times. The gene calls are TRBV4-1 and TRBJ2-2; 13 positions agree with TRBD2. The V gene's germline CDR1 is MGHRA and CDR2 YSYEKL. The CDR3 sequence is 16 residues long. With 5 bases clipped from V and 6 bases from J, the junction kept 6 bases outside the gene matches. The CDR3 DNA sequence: TGCGCCAGCAGCGGAGGACTAGCGGGAGCCCCCGGGGAGCTGTTTTTT. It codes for CASSGGLAGAPGELFF.